This T cell receptor (beta chain) was sequenced for a study of T cell responses to AZD1222 COVID-19 vaccine. Study-wide context: Second-dose intervals of approximately 4 or approximately 12 weeks were pooled.

Trimming shortened V by 6 bases and J by 5 bases, and 17 bases separated the two germline ends. The CDR3 is made up of 16 amino acids. Germline V gene sequence: CDR1 LNHDA, CDR2 SQIVND (reference sequence). Repertoires were generated with immunoSEQ multiplex PCR, while TCRdb's copy carries only in-frame clones and drops some. The sample records under 45,000 clones, roughly 91% being singletons. The source was peripheral blood, collected on day 0 of AZD1222 vaccination. This clonotype was obtained from an adult in good health. The chain uses TRBV19 and TRBJ1-6; TRBD1 might be the D (5 bases). The CDR3 DNA reads TGTGCCAGTAGGATACAGGACCAGGGAGATAATTCACCCCTCCACTTT. Its protein product is CASRIQDQGDNSPLHF.